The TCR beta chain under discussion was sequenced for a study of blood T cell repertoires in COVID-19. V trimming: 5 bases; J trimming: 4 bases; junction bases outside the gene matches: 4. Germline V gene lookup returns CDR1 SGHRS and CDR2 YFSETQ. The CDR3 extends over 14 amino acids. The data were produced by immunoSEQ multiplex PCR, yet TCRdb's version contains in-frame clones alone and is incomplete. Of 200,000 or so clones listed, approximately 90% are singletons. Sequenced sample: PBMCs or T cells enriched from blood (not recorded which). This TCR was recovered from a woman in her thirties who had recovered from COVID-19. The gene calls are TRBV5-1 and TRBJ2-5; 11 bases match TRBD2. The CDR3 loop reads CASRVSGGAETQYF. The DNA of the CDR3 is TGCGCCAGCAGGGTTAGCGGGGGGGCAGAGACCCAGTACTTC.